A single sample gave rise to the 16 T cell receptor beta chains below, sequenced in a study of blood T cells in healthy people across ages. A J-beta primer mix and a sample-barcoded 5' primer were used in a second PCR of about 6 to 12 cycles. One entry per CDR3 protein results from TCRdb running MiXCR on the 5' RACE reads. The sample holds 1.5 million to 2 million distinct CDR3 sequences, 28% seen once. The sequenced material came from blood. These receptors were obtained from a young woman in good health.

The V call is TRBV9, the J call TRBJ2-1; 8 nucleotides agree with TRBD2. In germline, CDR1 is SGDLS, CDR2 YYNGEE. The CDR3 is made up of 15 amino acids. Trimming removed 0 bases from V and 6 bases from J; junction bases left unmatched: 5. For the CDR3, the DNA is TGTGCCAGCAGCGTAGAAGCGGGAGTGGGCAATGAGCAGTTCTTC. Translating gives CASSVEAGVGNEQFF.

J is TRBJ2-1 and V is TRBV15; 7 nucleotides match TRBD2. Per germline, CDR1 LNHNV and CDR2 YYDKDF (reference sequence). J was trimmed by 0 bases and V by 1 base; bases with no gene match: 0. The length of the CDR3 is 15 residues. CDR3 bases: TGTGCCACCAGCAGAGGGGGGGGCTCCTACAATGAGCAGTTCTTC. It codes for CATSRGGGSYNEQFF.

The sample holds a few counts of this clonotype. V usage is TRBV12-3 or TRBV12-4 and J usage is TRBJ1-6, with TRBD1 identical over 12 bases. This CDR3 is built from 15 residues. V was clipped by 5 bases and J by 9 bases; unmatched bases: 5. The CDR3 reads CASSRGQGASSPLHF. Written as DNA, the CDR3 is TGTGCCAGCAGTCGGGGACAGGGGGCTAGTTCACCCCTCCACTTT.

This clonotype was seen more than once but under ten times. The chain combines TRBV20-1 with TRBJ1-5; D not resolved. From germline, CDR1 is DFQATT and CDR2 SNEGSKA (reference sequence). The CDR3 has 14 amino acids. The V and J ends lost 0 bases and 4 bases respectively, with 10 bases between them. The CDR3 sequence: CSARDRGGNQPQHF. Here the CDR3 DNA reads TGCAGTGCTAGAGATCGAGGAGGAAATCAGCCCCAGCATTTT.

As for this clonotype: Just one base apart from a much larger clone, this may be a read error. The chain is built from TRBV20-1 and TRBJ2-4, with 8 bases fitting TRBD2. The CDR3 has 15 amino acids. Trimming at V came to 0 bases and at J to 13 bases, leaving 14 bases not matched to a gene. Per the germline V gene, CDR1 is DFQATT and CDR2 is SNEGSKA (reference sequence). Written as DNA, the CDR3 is TGCAGTGCTAGAGATTCTCGGGAGGGCTACAATGAGCAGTACTTC. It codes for CSARDSREGYNEQYF.

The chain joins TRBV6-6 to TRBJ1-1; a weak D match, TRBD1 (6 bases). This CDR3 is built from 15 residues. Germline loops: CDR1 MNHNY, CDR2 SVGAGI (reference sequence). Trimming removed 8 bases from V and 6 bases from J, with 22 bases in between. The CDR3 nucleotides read TGTGCCAGCTGGGGGGGGGGCGGAGGTAAGTCTGAAGCTTTCTTT. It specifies CASWGGGGGKSEAFF.

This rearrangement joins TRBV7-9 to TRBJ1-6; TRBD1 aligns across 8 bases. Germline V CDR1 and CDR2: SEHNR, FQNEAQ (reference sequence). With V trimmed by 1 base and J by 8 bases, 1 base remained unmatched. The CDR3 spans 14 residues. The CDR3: CASSLEGQDSPLHF. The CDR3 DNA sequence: TGTGCCAGCAGCTTAGAGGGACAGGATTCACCCCTCCACTTT.

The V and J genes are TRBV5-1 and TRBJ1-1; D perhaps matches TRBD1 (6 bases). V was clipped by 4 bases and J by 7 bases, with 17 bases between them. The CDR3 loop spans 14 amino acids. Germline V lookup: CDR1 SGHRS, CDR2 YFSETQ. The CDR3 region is CASSAAGQLSEAFF. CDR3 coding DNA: TGCGCCAGCAGCGCCGCGGGACAACTGAGTGAAGCTTTCTTT.

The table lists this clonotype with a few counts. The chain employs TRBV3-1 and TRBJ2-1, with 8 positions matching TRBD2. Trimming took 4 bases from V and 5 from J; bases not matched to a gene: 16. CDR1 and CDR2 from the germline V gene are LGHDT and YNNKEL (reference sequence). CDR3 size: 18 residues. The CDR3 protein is CASSPWGRAGETNNEQFF. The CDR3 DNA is TGTGCCAGCAGCCCGTGGGGTCGAGCGGGGGAGACCAACAATGAGCAGTTCTTC.

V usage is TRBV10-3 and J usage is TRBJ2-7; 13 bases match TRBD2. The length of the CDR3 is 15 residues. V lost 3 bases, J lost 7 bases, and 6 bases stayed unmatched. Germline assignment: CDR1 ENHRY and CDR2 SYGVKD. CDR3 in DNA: TGTGCCATCAGTGACCGGACTAGCGGGAGTAGTGAGCAGTACTTC. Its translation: CAISDRTSGSSEQYF.

The DNA for the CDR3 is TGCAGCGTTACGGGACTAGCGGGGAGCGAGCAGTTCTTC. It codes for CSVTGLAGSEQFF. The chain uses TRBV29-1 and TRBJ2-1; 13 nucleotides align to TRBD2. CDR1 is SQVTM and CDR2 is ANQGSEA in the germline V gene. Unmatched junction bases numbered 5, after V lost 5 bases and J lost 10 bases. There are 13 residues in the CDR3.

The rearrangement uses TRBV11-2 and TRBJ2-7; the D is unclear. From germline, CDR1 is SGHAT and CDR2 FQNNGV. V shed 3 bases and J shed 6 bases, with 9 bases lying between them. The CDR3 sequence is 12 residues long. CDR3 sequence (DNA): TGTGCCAGCAGCTTTATCGGTAGCGAGCAGTACTTC. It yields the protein CASSFIGSEQYF.

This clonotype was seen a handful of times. CDR3 in DNA: TGTGCCATCGGACAGGACAGGAACACTGAAGCTTTCTTT. Residues: CAIGQDRNTEAFF. The chain uses TRBV10-3 and TRBJ1-1, with 7 positions matching TRBD1. V lost 8 bases and J lost 1; bases outside the gene matches: 4. This CDR3 spans 13 amino acids. Germline values: CDR1 ENHRY, CDR2 SYGVKD.

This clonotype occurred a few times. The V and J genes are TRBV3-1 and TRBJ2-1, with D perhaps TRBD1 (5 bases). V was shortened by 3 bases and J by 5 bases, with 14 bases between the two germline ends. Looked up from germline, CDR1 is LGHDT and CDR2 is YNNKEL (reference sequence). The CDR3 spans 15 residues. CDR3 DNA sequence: TGTGCCAGCAGCCACCTACAGGCCGGCCACAATGAGCAGTTCTTC. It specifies CASSHLQAGHNEQFF.

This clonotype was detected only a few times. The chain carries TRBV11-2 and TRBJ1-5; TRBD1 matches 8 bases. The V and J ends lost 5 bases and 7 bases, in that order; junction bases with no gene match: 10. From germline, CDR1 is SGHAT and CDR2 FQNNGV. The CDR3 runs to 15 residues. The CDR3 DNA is TGTGCCAGCAGCACGGGACAGGAGGCTGGACAGCCCCAGCATTTT. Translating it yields CASSTGQEAGQPQHF.

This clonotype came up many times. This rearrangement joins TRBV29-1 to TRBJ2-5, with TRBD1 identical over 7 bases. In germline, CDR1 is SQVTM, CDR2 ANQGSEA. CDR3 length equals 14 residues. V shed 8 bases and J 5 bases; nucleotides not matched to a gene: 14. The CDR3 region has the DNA TGCAGCATAAGCGGACAGGCTTCCCGGGAGACCCAGTACTTC. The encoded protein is CSISGQASRETQYF.